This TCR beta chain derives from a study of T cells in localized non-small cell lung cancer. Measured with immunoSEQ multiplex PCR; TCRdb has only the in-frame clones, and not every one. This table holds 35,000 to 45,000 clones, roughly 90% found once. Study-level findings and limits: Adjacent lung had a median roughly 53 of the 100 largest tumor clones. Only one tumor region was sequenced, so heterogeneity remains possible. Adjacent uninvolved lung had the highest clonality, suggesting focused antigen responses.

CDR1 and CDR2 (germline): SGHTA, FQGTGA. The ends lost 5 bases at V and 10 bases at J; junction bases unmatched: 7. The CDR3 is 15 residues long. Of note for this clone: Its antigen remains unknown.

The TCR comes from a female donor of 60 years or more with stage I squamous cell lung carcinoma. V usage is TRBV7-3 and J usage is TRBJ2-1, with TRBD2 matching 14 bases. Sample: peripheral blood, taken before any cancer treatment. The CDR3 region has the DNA TGTGCCAGCAGCCCCGGGACTAGCGGGAGATTAGAGCAGTTCTTC. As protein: CASSPGTSGRLEQFF.